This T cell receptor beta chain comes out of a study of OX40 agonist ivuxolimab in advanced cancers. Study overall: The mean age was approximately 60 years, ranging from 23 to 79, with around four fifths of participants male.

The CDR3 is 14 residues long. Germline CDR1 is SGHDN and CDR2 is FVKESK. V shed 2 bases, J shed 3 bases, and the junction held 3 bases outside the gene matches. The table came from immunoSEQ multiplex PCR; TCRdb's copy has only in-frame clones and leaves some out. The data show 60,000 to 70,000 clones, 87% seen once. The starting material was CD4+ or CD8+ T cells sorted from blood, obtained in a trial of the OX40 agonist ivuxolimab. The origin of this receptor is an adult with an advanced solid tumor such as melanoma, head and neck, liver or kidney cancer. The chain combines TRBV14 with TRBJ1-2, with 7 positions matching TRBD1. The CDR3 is CASSQQGGDYGYTF. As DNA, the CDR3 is TGTGCCAGCAGCCAACAAGGGGGCGACTATGGCTACACCTTC.